This TCR beta chain was obtained from a study of blood T cell repertoires in COVID-19. Study information: Material from acute and convalescent COVID-19 was sourced from the United States, Italy and Spain. In each case, the material was cDNA or gDNA derived from T cells, B-cell-depleted T cells, or PBMCs.

Original processing notes: Reference gene primers were amplified, and this amplification served to estimate nucleated cell counts. Data came from immunoSEQ multiplex PCR; TCRdb stores just in-frame clones and leaves some out. That table furnishes V, J and clone size, whereas the DNA furnished D and trimming. The sample lists some 430,000 clones, 80% to 95% seen once, with roughly 0.66% in the top ten. This CDR3 contains 14 residues. J lost 5 bases, V lost 4 bases, and 3 bases had no gene match. CDR1 is LGHNA, CDR2 YNFKEQ, per germline. All enrollees were roughly 18 to 95 years old and from 25 or so US areas.

The receptor's source is a man younger than 30 who had recovered from COVID-19. The rearrangement links TRBV4-2 to TRBJ2-2; TRBD1 agrees at 8 bases. Sequenced input: PBMCs or T cells enriched from blood (not recorded which). The CDR3 coding sequence is TGTGCCAGCAGCCCAGGGGGCGATACCGGGGAGCTGTTTTTT. Its translation: CASSPGGDTGELFF.